The sequence of this T cell receptor (beta chain) was determined in a study of control samples from healthy donors and cancer patients. This clone occurred a few times. TCRdb keeps only in-frame clones here, not all; method: immunoSEQ multiplex PCR. The data show 95,000 to 150,000 clones, about 86% seen once. Germline loops: CDR1 MNHEY, CDR2 SVGAGI. Trimming stripped 4 bases from V and 1 base from J, with 7 bases between. CDR3 length: 13 residues. This TCR was recovered from a man aged 25-45 years in good health. Source material: blood. This chain joins TRBV6-5 and TRBJ1-1, with D possibly matching TRBD1 (5 bases). This CDR3 reads CASSSQGNTEAFF. The CDR3 coding sequence is TGTGCCAGCAGTTCTCAGGGGAACACTGAAGCTTTCTTT.